This TCR beta chain was captured by sequencing in a study of Japanese encephalitis immunity and Zika vaccine responses. Study details: Some participants got two JEV vaccine doses, 28 days apart, before ZPIV. Cells were stimulated with conserved or non-conserved ZIKV structural peptides, or JEV or YFV peptides.

Via MiXCR, TCRdb re-called the 5' RACE reads, giving one row per CDR3 protein. Of some 1,800 distinct CDR3 sequences listed, about 5.6% are singletons. V was pared by 6 bases and J by 3 bases, with 9 bases between. CDR3 size: 12 residues. Germline CDR1 and CDR2: MDHEN and SYDVKM. Peptide pools at approximately 0.9 ug/mL each stimulated CFSE-labeled PBMCs over a roughly 6-day culture. The sort collected unfixed, live, CD56-CD19-CD16-CD3+CD4+ CFSE-low proliferating CD4 T cells. The genes are TRBV28 and TRBJ2-7, with no clear D. The sequencing used antigen-activated CD4+ T cells from blood, cultured, collected during a Zika inactivated vaccine study. The clonotype was recovered from an adult woman who received an inactivated Zika virus vaccine. CDR3 DNA sequence: TGTGCCAGCAGCTTGACGAACTACGAGCAGTACTTC. This translates into CASSLTNYEQYF.